The 15 T cell receptor beta chains presented below share a single source sample, sequenced in a study of T cells in Graves' hyperthyroidism and ophthalmopathy. The TCR beta CDR3 regions underwent amplification using RNA transcripts as the source. The HTBI primer set drove a first-round RT-PCR of the TCR CDR3. TCRdb analysed the multiplex PCR reads with MiXCR anew, one entry per CDR3 protein. The sample records fewer than 800,000 distinct CDR3 sequences, about 17% being singletons. The sequenced sample consisted of blood. These receptors were taken from a man younger than 35 with Graves' hyperthyroidism.

There are many counts of this clonotype. V and J are TRBV28 and TRBJ1-1; no definite D call. V lost 6 bases and J 4 bases, leaving 12 bases between the germline ends. CDR1 MDHEN and CDR2 SYDVKM come from the germline V gene. CDR3 length: 13 residues. The CDR3 bases are TGTGCCAGCAGGCCCCGCTCCGCCACTGAAGCTTTCTTT. It specifies CASRPRSATEAFF. The full variable domain, completed using reference TRBV28 and TRBJ1-1, is DVKVTQSSRYLVKRTGEKVFLECVQDMDHENMFWYRQDPGLGLRLIYFSYDVKMKEKGDIPEGYSVSREKKERFSLILESASTNQTSMYLCASRPRSATEAFFGQGTRLTVV.

This clonotype was observed many times. This sequence joins TRBV27 and TRBJ2-7; TRBD1 is a possible D gene (6 bases). Germline CDR1 is MNHEY and CDR2 is SMNVEV (reference sequence). The V end was cut by 0 bases, the J end by 7 bases, with 13 bases between. The CDR3 covers 14 residues. The CDR3 reads CASSLSPGAREQYF. CDR3 in DNA: TGTGCCAGCAGTTTATCGCCAGGGGCTCGTGAGCAGTACTTC.

The CDR3 DNA reads as TGTGCCACCAGCAGAGATCAGGGAGGGGCTCTATCCTACAATGAGCAGTTCTTC. Protein product: CATSRDQGGALSYNEQFF. V is TRBV15 and J is TRBJ2-1; TRBD2 matches at 7 bases. From germline, CDR1 is LNHNV and CDR2 YYDKDF (reference sequence). The ends lost 0 bases at V and 1 base at J; junction bases unmatched: 9. The CDR3 length is 18 residues.

This clonotype was picked up many times. The rearrangement links TRBV20-1 to TRBJ2-5; D perhaps matches TRBD2 (6 bases). The CDR3 is made up of 14 amino acids. Between the trimmed V and J ends, which lost 5 bases and 4 bases, there was a span of 17 bases. CDR1 and CDR2 (germline): DFQATT, SNEGSKA (reference sequence). CDR3 nucleotides: TGCAGTGCTCGCCCAGCGGGTGGGGCAGAGACCCAGTACTTC. Translation gives CSARPAGGAETQYF.

At least ten counts were recorded for this clonotype. The rearrangement joins TRBV2 to TRBJ1-2; D is ambiguous. Between the trimmed V and J ends, which lost 7 bases and 1 base, there was a span of 7 bases. This CDR3 spans 12 amino acids. The germline V gene encodes CDR1 SNHLY and CDR2 FYNNEI. CDR3 loop: CASIRGNYGYTF. CDR3 in DNA: TGTGCCAGCATTCGGGGTAACTATGGCTACACCTTC.

This clonotype was found a few times. A much larger clone is a single base away; this may be a read error. The chain links TRBV12-3 or TRBV12-4 to TRBJ2-3, with 13 bases lining up with TRBD2. This CDR3 comprises 17 residues. V shed 10 bases, J shed 1 base, and the junction held 11 bases outside the gene matches. CDR3 coding DNA: TGTGCCAACGAGACTAGCGGGAGGACCCACCGCACAGATACGCAGTATTTT. This codes for CANETSGRTHRTDTQYF.

Concerning this clonotype itself: Sequence at one end of the junction differs from germline and may be a read error. The chain joins TRBV7-2 to TRBJ2-5; maybe TRBD1 (5 bases). The CDR3 is 13 amino acids. Germline loops: CDR1 SGHTA, CDR2 FQGNSA. CDR3 sequence reads: CASSQQEQEPQYF. As DNA, the CDR3 is TGCGCCAGCAGCCAACAGGAACAAGAGCCCCAGTACTTC.

This clonotype has just a few counts. The J gene is TRBJ1-2, the V gene TRBV6-1, with TRBD1 identical over 12 bases. The CDR3 consists of 14 residues. Unmatched junction bases numbered 5, after V lost 6 bases and J lost 6 bases. Per the germline V gene, CDR1 is MNHNS and CDR2 is SASEGT. CDR3 DNA: TGTGCCAGCAGGTCCGGGACAGGGGGCCATGGCTACACCTTC. Protein product: CASRSGTGGHGYTF.

This clonotype was seen many times. The chain has TRBV18 and TRBJ2-3; D unresolved. V lost 1 base and J 1 base, leaving 9 bases between the germline ends. The CDR3 is made up of 15 amino acids. Germline assignment: CDR1 KGHSH and CDR2 LQKENI. The DNA for the CDR3 is TGTGCCAGCTCACCACGAAACAGTCGCACAGATACGCAGTATTTT. Translation: CASSPRNSRTDTQYF. The full variable domain, with the rest looked up from reference TRBV18 and TRBJ2-3, is NAGVMQNPRHLVRRRGQEARLRCSPMKGHSHVYWYRQLPEEGLKFMVYLQKENIIDESGMPKERFSAEFPKEGPSILRIQQVVRGDSAAYFCASSPRNSRTDTQYFGPGTRLTVL.

A few counts support this clonotype. The rearrangement links TRBV6-1 to TRBJ2-5; D unresolved. In germline, CDR1 is MNHNS, CDR2 SASEGT. The length of the CDR3 is 13 residues. V was trimmed by 7 bases and J by 4 bases, leaving 13 bases between them. The CDR3 reads CASTPQVGETQYF. DNA of the CDR3: TGTGCCAGCACTCCCCAGGTCGGAGAGACCCAGTACTTC.

Comment on this clonotype: The junction and the germline gene differ at one end; a read error may be behind it. The CDR3 region is CASGLKRTAGELFF. The CDR3 DNA reads TGTGCCAGCGGCTTGAAACGGACTGCCGGGGAGCTGTTTTTT. The chain couples TRBV7-9 to TRBJ2-2; D may be TRBD2 (5 bases). This CDR3 contains 14 residues. Germline-derived CDR1 and CDR2 are SEHNR and FQNEAQ (reference sequence).

The chain couples TRBV7-9 to TRBJ2-1; D gene unclear. Trimming removed 1 base at V and 2 bases at J, with 12 bases between. The germline CDR1 and CDR2 sequences are SEHNR and FQNEAQ (reference sequence). This CDR3 contains 16 residues. CDR3 in amino acids: CASSLGLPCPYNEQFF. CDR3 DNA: TGTGCCAGCAGCTTAGGACTGCCCTGCCCCTACAATGAGCAGTTCTTC.

J is TRBJ2-3 and V is TRBV7-9; TRBD2 matches 8 bases. Germline V CDR1 and CDR2: SEHNR, FQNEAQ (reference sequence). J was trimmed by 3 bases and V by 3 bases; bases with no gene match: 11. There are 17 residues in the CDR3. The CDR3 coding sequence is TGTGCCAGCAGCTTTCCCGAGCGGGAGTATCCGACAGATACGCAGTATTTT. Encoded protein: CASSFPEREYPTDTQYF.

In this sample, this clonotype turned up a few times. CDR3: CSASPGQGYEQYF. CDR3 coding DNA: TGCAGTGCGTCTCCGGGACAGGGCTACGAGCAGTACTTC. The chain carries TRBV20-1 and TRBJ2-7; 9 nucleotides agree with TRBD1. The germline CDR1 and CDR2 sequences are DFQATT and SNEGSKA (reference sequence). Germline trimming cut 6 bases from V and 3 bases from J; bases unmatched to any gene: 6. The CDR3 runs 13 residues.

This clonotype was counted ten times or more. The V and J genes are TRBV27 and TRBJ2-1; D gene ambiguous. The CDR3 is 13 amino acids. Trimming left V 2 bases short and J 7 bases short, with 9 bases between. Germline V lookup: CDR1 MNHEY, CDR2 SMNVEV (reference sequence). The DNA for the CDR3 is TGTGCCAGCAGTTTAACCGGTAATAATGAGCAGTTCTTC. It codes for CASSLTGNNEQFF.